These 22 T cell receptor beta chains came from one sample sequenced in a study of read filtering for tumor transcriptome and immune sequencing. Molecular barcoded adaptors covering alpha/delta and beta/gamma chains were used on approximately 400 ng RNA. TCRdb independently ran MiXCR on the reads; one entry per CDR3 protein. The table records 130,000 or so distinct CDR3 sequences, roughly 13% of them present only once. Source material: a population of CD138-negative cells sorted from bone marrow. These TCRs come from a donor aged 40 or older with multiple myeloma.

This clonotype came up many times. The rearrangement uses TRBV6-9 and TRBJ2-4; D gene unclear. Between the trimmed V and J ends, which lost 5 bases and 10 bases, there was a span of 9 bases. In germline, CDR1 is MNHGY, CDR2 SVAAGI. The length of the CDR3 is 11 residues. Here the CDR3 reads CASSPLRIQYF. CDR3 nucleotide sequence: TGTGCCAGCAGTCCCCTGAGGATTCAGTACTTC.

This clonotype came up many times. The chain links TRBV10-3 to TRBJ2-7, with TRBD2 identical over 13 bases. The CDR3 has 15 residues. Germline lookup yields CDR1 ENHRY and CDR2 SYGVKD. With 4 bases clipped from V and 1 base from J, the junction kept 1 base outside the gene matches. The chain's CDR3 is CAISGTSGSSYEQYF. DNA of the CDR3: TGTGCCATCAGTGGGACTAGCGGGAGTTCCTACGAGCAGTACTTC.

This chain connects TRBV5-1 to TRBJ2-1; D is perhaps TRBD1 or TRBD2 (6 bases each). V was shortened by 0 bases and J by 7 bases, with 20 bases between the two germline ends. In germline, CDR1 is SGHRS, CDR2 YFSETQ. This CDR3 is built from 17 residues. The CDR3 loop is CASSLEGGKFIKNEQFF. The CDR3 nucleotides are TGCGCCAGCAGCTTGGAGGGGGGCAAGTTCATAAAGAATGAGCAGTTCTTC.

This clonotype was picked up many times. This chain joins TRBV3-1 and TRBJ2-5, with TRBD2 identical over 15 bases. Germline-derived CDR1 and CDR2 are LGHDT and YNNKEL (reference sequence). The CDR3 loop spans 16 amino acids. V lost 4 bases and J lost 3; bases outside the gene matches: 3. DNA of the CDR3: TGTGCCAGCAGCCGGACTAGCGGGAGGGCCGAAGAGACCCAGTACTTC. It encodes CASSRTSGRAEETQYF.

There are a few counts of this clonotype. This may come from a read error, since a much larger clone is one base off. V usage is TRBV24-1 and J usage is TRBJ2-2, with 13 bases aligning to TRBD2. The length of the CDR3 is 17 residues. From germline, CDR1 is KGHDR and CDR2 SFDVKD. CDR3 in amino acids: CAASGLAGAGVTGELFF. CDR3 DNA sequence: TGTGCCGCCAGTGGACTAGCGGGAGCAGGAGTCACCGGGGAGCTGTTTTTT.

This clonotype has at least ten counts. This sequence joins TRBV20-1 and TRBJ2-3; 8 bases map to TRBD1. This CDR3 comprises 18 residues. Germline loops: CDR1 DFQATT, CDR2 SNEGSKA (reference sequence). The junction had 18 bases not matched to a gene; V was cut back by 6 bases and J by 1 base. The CDR3 bases are TGCAGTGCCAACCCGGCCGGGGCAGGGGGCTTGGGCACAGATACGCAGTATTTT. This sequence encodes CSANPAGAGGLGTDTQYF.

Details on this clonotype: This may be a read error, as it is one base from a much larger clone. The rearrangement links TRBV7-8 to TRBJ1-4, with D perhaps TRBD1 (6 bases). Germline CDR1 SGHVS, CDR2 FQNEAQ. The CDR3 length is 17 residues. Trimming removed 5 bases at V and 5 bases at J, with 21 bases between. The CDR3 coding sequence is TGTGCCAGCAGCGCCCTAAGGGGGGGGCAGCCCAATGAAAAACTGTTTTTT. Translating gives CASSALRGGQPNEKLFF.

This clonotype was observed at least ten times. The gene calls are TRBV2 and TRBJ2-1, with D unresolved. This CDR3 is built from 10 residues. Trimming left V 3 bases short and J 9 bases short, with 3 bases between. The germline gives CDR1 SNHLY, CDR2 FYNNEI. In DNA, the CDR3 is TGTGCCAGCAGTGACCCTGAGCAGTTCTTC. It is translated as CASSDPEQFF. Together with reference TRBV2 and TRBJ2-1, the CDR3 gives the full variable domain: EPEVTQTPSHQVTQMGQEVILRCVPISNHLYFYWYRQILGQKVEFLVSFYNNEISEKSEIFDDQFSVERPDGSNFTLKIRSTKLEDSAMYFCASSDPEQFFGPGTRLTVL.

Comment on this clonotype: A clone one base away is much larger, so this may be a read error. V usage is TRBV12-3 or TRBV12-4 and J usage is TRBJ1-1; D perhaps matches TRBD1 (6 bases). Trimming removed 8 bases from V and 6 bases from J, with 13 bases in between. CDR3 length equals 12 residues. The CDR3: CASGNGQSEAFF. CDR3 DNA sequence: TGTGCCAGCGGCAATGGACAGTCTGAAGCTTTCTTT.

The table lists this clonotype with many counts. The V call is TRBV14, the J call TRBJ2-7; TRBD2 might be the D (6 bases). Trimming pared 4 bases from V and 4 bases from J, leaving 11 bases between. The CDR3 loop spans 13 amino acids. CDR1 SGHDN and CDR2 FVKESK come from the germline V gene. As DNA, the CDR3 is TGTGCCAGCAGCCCCCTCCTAGCGTACGAGCAGTACTTC. Its translation is CASSPLLAYEQYF. The entire variable domain, with the rest obtained from reference TRBV14 and TRBJ2-7, is as follows: EAGVTQFPSHSVIEKGQTVTLRCDPISGHDNLYWYRRVMGKEIKFLLHFVKESKQDESGMPNNRFLAERTGGTYSTLKVQPAELEDSGVYFCASSPLLAYEQYFGPGTRLTVT.

This clonotype was seen many times. The chain couples TRBV5-1 to TRBJ1-2, with D tentatively TRBD1 (6 bases). This CDR3 region has 15 residues. With 4 bases removed from V and 7 bases from J, the gap between germline ends came to 20 bases. CDR1 SGHRS and CDR2 YFSETQ come from the germline V gene. CDR3 sequence (DNA): TGCGCCAGCAGCGCAAATTGGGGGGGCGATGGTGGCTACACCTTC. As protein: CASSANWGGDGGYTF.

This clonotype is medium-sized by share. V is TRBV7-2 and J is TRBJ2-1; 7 bases are shared with TRBD1. Trimming cost V 1 base and J 1 base; bases outside gene matches: 7. The CDR3 totals 17 residues. Germline assignment: CDR1 SGHTA and CDR2 FQGNSA. Written as DNA, the CDR3 is TGTGCCAGCAGCTTAGTTTCCCGGGACAGTTCCTACAATGAGCAGTTCTTC. This translates into CASSLVSRDSSYNEQFF.

The V gene is TRBV7-9, the J gene TRBJ2-3, with D perhaps matching TRBD2 (5 bases). The V gene's germline CDR1 is SEHNR and CDR2 FQNEAQ (reference sequence). The CDR3 covers 14 residues. The V and J ends lost 5 bases and 2 bases respectively, with 11 bases between them. CDR3: CASSRRDYTDTQYF. CDR3 nucleotides: TGTGCCAGCAGCCGTCGAGACTACACAGATACGCAGTATTTT.

The sample holds many counts of this clonotype. CDR3 protein: CASSFSLAGGTDTQYF. CDR3 nucleotides: TGTGCCAGCAGCTTCTCACTAGCGGGAGGGACAGATACGCAGTATTTT. This chain joins TRBV11-2 and TRBJ2-3, with TRBD2 matching over 13 bases. J lost 3 bases, V lost 3 bases, and 3 bases had no gene match. This CDR3 region has 16 residues. The germline V gene has CDR1 SGHAT and CDR2 FQNNGV.

The chain joins TRBV4-1 to TRBJ2-7, with TRBD1 matching 9 bases. There are 14 residues in the CDR3. V trimming: 5 bases; J trimming: 3 bases; junction bases outside the gene matches: 5. Per germline, CDR1 MGHRA and CDR2 YSYEKL. CDR3 nucleotides: TGCGCCAGCAGCTCGGGACAGGGCGACTACGAGCAGTACTTC. This gives the protein CASSSGQGDYEQYF.

This clonotype was seen ten or more times. The genes are TRBV20-1 and TRBJ2-3; D is possibly TRBD2 (5 bases). The CDR3 length is 14 residues. Deletions cut 0 bases from V and 8 bases from J, with 15 bases between. Germline assignment: CDR1 DFQATT and CDR2 SNEGSKA (reference sequence). The CDR3 reads CSARDFDYDATQYF. The CDR3 nucleotides read TGCAGTGCTAGAGATTTTGACTACGATGCTACGCAGTATTTT.

This clonotype appeared many times. The V gene is TRBV27, the J gene TRBJ2-7; TRBD2 matches 12 bases. The germline CDR1 and CDR2 sequences are MNHEY and SMNVEV (reference sequence). CDR3 size: 15 residues. V lost 5 bases and J lost 5; bases outside the gene matches: 7. As DNA, the CDR3 is TGTGCCAGCAGTATTTCGACTAGCGGGAGAAACGAGCAGTACTTC. It encodes CASSISTSGRNEQYF.

This clonotype was counted many times. V and J are TRBV6-5 and TRBJ1-1; a possible D gene is TRBD1 (5 bases). Germline CDR1 and CDR2: MNHEY and SVGAGI. CDR3 length: 16 amino acids. Deletions cut 6 bases from V and 1 base from J, with 18 bases between. CDR3 amino acids: CASSDRFTGKNTEAFF. The CDR3 DNA sequence: TGTGCCAGCAGCGATAGGTTTACAGGCAAGAACACTGAAGCTTTCTTT.

This clonotype was seen many times. V usage is TRBV12-3 or TRBV12-4 and J usage is TRBJ2-1; D is undetermined. The CDR3 contains 15 residues. V lost 3 bases to trimming and J lost 4 bases, with 13 bases between them. The CDR3 DNA follows: TGTGCCAGCAGTTTGGTAGCAGTGGGGTACAATGAGCAGTTCTTC. The encoded protein is CASSLVAVGYNEQFF.

Many counts were recorded for this clonotype. This rearrangement joins TRBV6-5 to TRBJ2-1; maybe TRBD2 (6 bases). CDR3 length equals 15 residues. From germline, CDR1 is MNHEY and CDR2 SVGAGI. Trimming removed 6 bases from V and 3 bases from J, with 15 bases in between. The DNA of the CDR3 is TGTGCCAGCAGCTATCGGAGCGGGCTCTACAATGAGCAGTTCTTC. Its protein product is CASSYRSGLYNEQFF.

This clonotype came up a few times. The chain couples TRBV29-1 to TRBJ2-7; weak D call: TRBD1 (5 bases). V dropped 4 bases and J dropped 2 bases, with 12 bases sitting between them. Germline V gene data show CDR1 as SQVTM and CDR2 as ANQGSEA. The CDR3 runs 13 residues. CDR3 in DNA: TGCAGCGTTGCCGCAGGGCCACCCTACGAGCAGTACTTC. Translating gives CSVAAGPPYEQYF.

This clonotype was observed many times. The CDR3 DNA is TGCAGCGCCGCCGGGAGTATGACTGAAGCTTTCTTT. Translated, it gives CSAAGSMTEAFF. V and J are TRBV29-1 and TRBJ1-1, with D unresolved. The CDR3 covers 12 residues. The germline V gene encodes CDR1 SQVTM and CDR2 ANQGSEA. The V end was cut by 7 bases, the J end by 5 bases, with 14 bases between.